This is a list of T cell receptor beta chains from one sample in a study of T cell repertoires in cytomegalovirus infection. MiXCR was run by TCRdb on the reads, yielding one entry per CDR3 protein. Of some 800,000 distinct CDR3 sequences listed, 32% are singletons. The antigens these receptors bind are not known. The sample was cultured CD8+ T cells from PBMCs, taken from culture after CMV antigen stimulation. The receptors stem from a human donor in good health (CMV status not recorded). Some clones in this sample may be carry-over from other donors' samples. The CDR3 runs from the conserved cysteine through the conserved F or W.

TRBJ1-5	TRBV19	CASMDRTQPQHF
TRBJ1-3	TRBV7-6	CASSSRPDTNVNTIYF
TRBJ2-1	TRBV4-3	CASSQGSGGVNEQFF
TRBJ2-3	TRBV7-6	CASSLGSGSTDTQYF
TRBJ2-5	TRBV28	CASSTSGGGLQETQYF
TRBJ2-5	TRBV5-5	CASSLPWVREETQYF
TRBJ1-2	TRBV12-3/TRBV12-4	CASSLEIWGSGYTF
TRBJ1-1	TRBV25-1	CASSEYFPEEENTEAFF
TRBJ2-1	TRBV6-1	CASSANTLSSYNEQFF
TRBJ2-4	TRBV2	CASSARYRNIQYF
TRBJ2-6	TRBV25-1	CASSEYGGSGANVLTF
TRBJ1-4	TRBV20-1	CSAMNRGRRLTNEKLFF
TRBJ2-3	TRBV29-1	CSVVGGTGFLDTQYF
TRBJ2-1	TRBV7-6	CASSFRGRGAFSYNEQFF
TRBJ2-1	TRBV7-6	CASSRTGTDYNEQFF
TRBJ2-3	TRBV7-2	CASSPRALPSTDTQYF
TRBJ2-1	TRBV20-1	CSAGAPNQIYNEQFF
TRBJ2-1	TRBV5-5	CASSLEDSGVNEQFF
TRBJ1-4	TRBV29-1	CSVEDGRDTGTVGEKLFF
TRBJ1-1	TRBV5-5	CASSLGLLEAFF
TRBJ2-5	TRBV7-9	CASSLPGQGEETQYF
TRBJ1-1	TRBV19	CASSYLGQENTEAFF
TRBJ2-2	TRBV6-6	CASSYSTLANTGELFF
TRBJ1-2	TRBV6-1	CASSEEGGQGLLYGYTF
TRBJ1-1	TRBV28	CASSFSGTHTEAFF
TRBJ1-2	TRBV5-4	CASRTWGGNYGYTF
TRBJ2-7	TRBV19	CARGTGGSYEQYF
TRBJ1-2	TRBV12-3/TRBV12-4	CASSLSVVFYGYTF
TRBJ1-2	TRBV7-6	CASSAGKAHYGYTF
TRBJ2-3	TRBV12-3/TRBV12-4	CASSLAVYILLDTDTQYF
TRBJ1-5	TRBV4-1	CASSPGTGQQPQHF
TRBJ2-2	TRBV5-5	CASSLVGQAELFF
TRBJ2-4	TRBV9	CASSVFSGTGGDIQYF